Following are 5 T cell receptor beta chains from one sample sequenced in a study of cytomegalovirus exposure and HLA in healthy donors. The PCR ran on 60 Vbeta and 13 Jbeta primers. Profiling relied on immunoSEQ multiplex PCR, and the TCRdb table lists in-frame clones only, not all of them. Here the sample spans about 120,000 clones, over 65% being singletons. Source material: PBMCs. The receptors come from a middle-aged woman in good health and CMV-seropositive.

This chain links TRBV25-1 with TRBJ2-1, with a possible D match to TRBD1 (7 bases). This CDR3 spans 17 amino acids. Per germline, CDR1 MGHDK and CDR2 SYGVNS. V shed 1 base and J shed 2 bases, with 15 bases lying between them. The CDR3 DNA sequence: TGTGCCAGCAGTGAATCAGGGGGTCGGGGGACCTACAATGAGCAGTTCTTC. Translating gives CASSESGGRGTYNEQFF.

The chain has TRBV5-1 and TRBJ2-2; D perhaps matches TRBD1 (6 bases). The germline V and J ends were trimmed by 4 bases and 1 base, with 17 bases remaining between them. CDR3 length: 17 residues. Germline V CDR1 and CDR2: SGHRS, YFSETQ. The CDR3 loop is CASSHRTRGKNTGELFF. The CDR3, as DNA: TGCGCCAGCAGCCACAGGACAAGGGGGAAGAACACCGGGGAGCTGTTTTTT.

The chain couples TRBV18 to TRBJ1-6, with TRBD1 matching 8 bases. The ends lost 2 bases at V and 7 bases at J; junction bases unmatched: 7. Germline CDR1 KGHSH, CDR2 LQKENI. CDR3 length: 16 residues. The CDR3 DNA follows: TGTGCCAGCTCACCAGGACAGGGTGAGAGGAATTCACCCCTCCACTTT. It yields the protein CASSPGQGERNSPLHF.

This clone was detected only a few times. The chain is built from TRBV27 and TRBJ2-1; D is uncertain. Germline CDR1 reads MNHEY; CDR2 reads SMNVEV (reference sequence). Trimming took off 3 bases at V and 14 bases at J, with 8 bases between the two ends. The CDR3 contains 10 residues. CDR3 sequence reads: CASSFAPEFF. The DNA of the CDR3 is TGTGCCAGCAGTTTCGCCCCGGAGTTCTTC.

This clone was seen only a few times. The DNA for the CDR3 is TGTGCCAGCAGCTCCGGGACAGCGGGTGAAAAACTGTTTTTT. Translated: CASSSGTAGEKLFF. This chain links TRBV6-1 with TRBJ1-4, with TRBD1 matching 7 bases. The germline gives CDR1 MNHNS, CDR2 SASEGT. J lost 7 bases, V lost 6 bases, and 8 bases had no gene match. The CDR3 is made up of 14 amino acids.